The source of this TCR beta chain is a study of blood T cell repertoires in COVID-19. The germline gives CDR1 LGHDT, CDR2 YNNKEL (reference sequence). The CDR3 totals 16 residues. J was trimmed by 9 bases and V by 0 bases; bases with no gene match: 8. Sequenced by immunoSEQ multiplex PCR; TCRdb stores in-frame clones only, minus some. Altogether roughly 140,000 clones are present, roughly 84% being singletons, with the ten largest covering more than 6.5%. This TCR was sampled from a woman aged 55-69 years with COVID-19, enrolled during active disease. J is TRBJ1-6 and V is TRBV3-1 (or the pseudogene TRBV3-2), with 7 nucleotides matching TRBD1. The specimen was peripheral blood. CDR3 in DNA: TGTGCCAGCAGCCAAGATACCTTGCAGGGGGTTTCACCCCTCCACTTT. Translating gives CASSQDTLQGVSPLHF.